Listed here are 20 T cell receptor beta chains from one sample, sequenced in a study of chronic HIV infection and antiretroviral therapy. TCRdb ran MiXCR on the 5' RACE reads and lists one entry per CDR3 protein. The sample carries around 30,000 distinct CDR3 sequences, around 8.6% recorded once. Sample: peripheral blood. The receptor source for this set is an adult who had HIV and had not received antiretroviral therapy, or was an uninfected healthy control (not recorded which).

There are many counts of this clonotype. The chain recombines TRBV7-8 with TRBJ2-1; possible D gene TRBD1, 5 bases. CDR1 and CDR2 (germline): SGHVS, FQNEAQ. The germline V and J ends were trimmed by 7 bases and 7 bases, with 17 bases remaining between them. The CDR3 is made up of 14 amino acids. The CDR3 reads CASTQGVGRNEQFF. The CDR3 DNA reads TGTGCCAGCACCCAAGGGGTGGGAAGAAATGAGCAGTTCTTC.

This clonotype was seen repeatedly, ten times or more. CDR3 residues: CASGLPGGLAGNTGELFF. DNA for the CDR3: TGTGCTAGTGGTTTGCCCGGCGGGCTAGCGGGAAACACCGGGGAGCTGTTTTTT. The gene calls are TRBV12-5 and TRBJ2-2; 9 bases agree with TRBD2. The CDR3 is 18 amino acids. Germline V gene lookup returns CDR1 LGHNT and CDR2 FRNRAP. The trim removed 2 bases at V and 2 bases at J, leaving 9 bases unmatched. Full variable domain (remainder filled in from reference TRBV12-5 and TRBJ2-2): DARVTQTPRHKVTEMGQEVTMRCQPILGHNTVFWYRQTMMQGLELLAYFRNRAPLDDSGMPKDRFSAEMPDATLATLKIQPSEPRDSAVYFCASGLPGGLAGNTGELFFGEGSRLTVL.

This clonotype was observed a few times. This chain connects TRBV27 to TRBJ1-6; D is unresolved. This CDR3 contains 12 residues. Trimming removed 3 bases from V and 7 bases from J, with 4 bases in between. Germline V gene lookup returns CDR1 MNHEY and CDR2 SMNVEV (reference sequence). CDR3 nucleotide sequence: TGTGCCAGCAGTTTGTTGAATTCACCCCTCCACTTT. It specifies CASSLLNSPLHF.

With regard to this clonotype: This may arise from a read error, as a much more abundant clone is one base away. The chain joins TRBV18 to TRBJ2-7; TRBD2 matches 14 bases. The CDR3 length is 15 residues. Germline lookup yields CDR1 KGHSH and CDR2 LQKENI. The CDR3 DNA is TGTGCCAGCCCACCACGGGGACTAGCGGGAGACGAGCAGTACTTC. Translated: CASPPRGLAGDEQYF.

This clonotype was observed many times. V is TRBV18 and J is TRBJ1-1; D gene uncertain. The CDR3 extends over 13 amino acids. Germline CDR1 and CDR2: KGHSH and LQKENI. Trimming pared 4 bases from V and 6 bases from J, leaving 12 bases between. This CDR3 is CASSRAQDSEAFF. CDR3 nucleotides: TGTGCCAGCTCACGCGCGCAGGATTCTGAAGCTTTCTTT.

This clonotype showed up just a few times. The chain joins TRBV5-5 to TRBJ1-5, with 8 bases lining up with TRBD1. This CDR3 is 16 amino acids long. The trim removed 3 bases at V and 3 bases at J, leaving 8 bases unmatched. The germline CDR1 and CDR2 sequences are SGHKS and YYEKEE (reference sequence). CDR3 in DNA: TGTGCCAGCAGCTCCGGACAGGGCGGCGACAATCAGCCCCAGCATTTT. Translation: CASSSGQGGDNQPQHF.

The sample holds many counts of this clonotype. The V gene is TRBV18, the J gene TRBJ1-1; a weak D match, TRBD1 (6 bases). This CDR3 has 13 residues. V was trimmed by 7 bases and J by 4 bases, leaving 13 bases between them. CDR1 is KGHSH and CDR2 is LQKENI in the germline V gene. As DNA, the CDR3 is TGTGCCAGCTACCAGGGGCGGGTCACTGAAGCTTTCTTT. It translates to CASYQGRVTEAFF.

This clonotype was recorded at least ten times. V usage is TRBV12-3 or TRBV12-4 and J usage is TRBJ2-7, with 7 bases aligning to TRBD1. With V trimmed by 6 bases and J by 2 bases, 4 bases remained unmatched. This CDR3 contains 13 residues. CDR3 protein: CASSPDRTYEQYF. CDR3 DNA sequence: TGTGCCAGCAGCCCGGACAGGACCTACGAGCAGTACTTC.

This CDR3 reads CASSQDQQGLTKNIQYF. For the CDR3, the DNA is TGCGCCAGCAGCCAAGATCAACAGGGGCTAACCAAAAACATTCAGTACTTC. J is TRBJ2-4 and V is TRBV4-3; 7 bases are a match to TRBD1. The germline gives CDR1 LGHNA, CDR2 YSLEER. The trim removed 0 bases at V and 2 bases at J, leaving 7 bases unmatched. The CDR3 consists of 17 residues.

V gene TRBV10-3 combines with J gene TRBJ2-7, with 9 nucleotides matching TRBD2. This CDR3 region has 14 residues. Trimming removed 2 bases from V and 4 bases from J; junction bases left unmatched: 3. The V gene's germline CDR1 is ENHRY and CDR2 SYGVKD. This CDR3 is CAISEPGLAYEQYF. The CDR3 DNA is TGTGCCATCAGTGAGCCCGGACTAGCGTACGAGCAGTACTTC.

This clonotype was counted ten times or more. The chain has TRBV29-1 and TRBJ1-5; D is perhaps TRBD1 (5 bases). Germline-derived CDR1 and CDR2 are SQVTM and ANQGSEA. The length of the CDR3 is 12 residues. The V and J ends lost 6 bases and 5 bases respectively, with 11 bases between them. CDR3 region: CSVQDIDQPQHF. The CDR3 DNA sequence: TGCAGCGTGCAGGACATTGATCAGCCCCAGCATTTT.

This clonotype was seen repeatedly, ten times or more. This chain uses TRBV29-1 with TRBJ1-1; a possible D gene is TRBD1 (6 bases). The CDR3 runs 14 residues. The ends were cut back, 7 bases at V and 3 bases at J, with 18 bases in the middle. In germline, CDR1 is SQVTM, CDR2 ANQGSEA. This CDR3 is CSGEGGRGDTEAFF. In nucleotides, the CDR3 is TGCAGCGGAGAGGGGGGACGGGGCGACACTGAAGCTTTCTTT.

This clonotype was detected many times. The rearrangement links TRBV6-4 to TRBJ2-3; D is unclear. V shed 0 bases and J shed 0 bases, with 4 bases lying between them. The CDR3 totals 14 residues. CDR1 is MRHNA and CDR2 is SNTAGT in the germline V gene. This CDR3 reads CASSDSTSTDTQYF. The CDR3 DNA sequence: TGTGCCAGCAGTGACTCGACTAGCACAGATACGCAGTATTTT.

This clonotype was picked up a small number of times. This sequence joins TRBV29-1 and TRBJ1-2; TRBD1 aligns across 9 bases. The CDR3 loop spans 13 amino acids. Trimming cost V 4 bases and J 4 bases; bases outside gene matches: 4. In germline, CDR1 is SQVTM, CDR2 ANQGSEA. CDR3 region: CSVAGQGPYGYTF. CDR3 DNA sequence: TGCAGCGTTGCGGGACAGGGACCCTATGGCTACACCTTC.

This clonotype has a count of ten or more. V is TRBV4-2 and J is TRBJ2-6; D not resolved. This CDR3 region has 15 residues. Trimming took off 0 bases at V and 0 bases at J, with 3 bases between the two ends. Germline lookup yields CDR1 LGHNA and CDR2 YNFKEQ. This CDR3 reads CASSQDNSGANVLTF. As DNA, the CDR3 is TGTGCCAGCAGCCAAGACAACTCTGGGGCCAACGTCCTGACTTTC.

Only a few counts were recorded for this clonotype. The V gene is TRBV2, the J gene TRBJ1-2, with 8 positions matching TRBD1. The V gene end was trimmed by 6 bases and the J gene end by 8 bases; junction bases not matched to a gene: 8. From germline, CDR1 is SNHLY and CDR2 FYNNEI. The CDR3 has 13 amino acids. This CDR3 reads CASRAGTGYGYTF. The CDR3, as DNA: TGTGCCAGCAGGGCCGGGACAGGCTACGGCTACACCTTC.

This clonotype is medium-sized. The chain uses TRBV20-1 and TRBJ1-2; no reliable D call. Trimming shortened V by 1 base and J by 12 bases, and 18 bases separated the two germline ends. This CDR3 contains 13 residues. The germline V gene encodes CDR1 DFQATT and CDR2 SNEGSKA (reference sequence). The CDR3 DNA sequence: TGCAGTGCTAGAGTTCAGGAGTCAAACCCTCACACCTTC. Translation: CSARVQESNPHTF.

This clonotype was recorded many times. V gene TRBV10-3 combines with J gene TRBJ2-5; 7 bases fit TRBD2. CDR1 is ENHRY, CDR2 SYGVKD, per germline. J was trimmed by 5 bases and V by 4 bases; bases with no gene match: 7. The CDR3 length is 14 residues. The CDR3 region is CAISGGAGDETQYF. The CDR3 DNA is TGTGCCATCAGTGGAGGCGCGGGGGATGAGACCCAGTACTTC.

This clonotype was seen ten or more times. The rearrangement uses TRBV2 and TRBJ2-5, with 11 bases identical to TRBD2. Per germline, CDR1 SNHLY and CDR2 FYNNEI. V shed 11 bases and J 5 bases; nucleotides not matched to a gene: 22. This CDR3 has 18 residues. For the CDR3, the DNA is TGTGCCGCAGGTTCGGCTAGCGGGGGGATGCGGAGCTCGGAGACCCAGTACTTC. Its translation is CAAGSASGGMRSSETQYF.

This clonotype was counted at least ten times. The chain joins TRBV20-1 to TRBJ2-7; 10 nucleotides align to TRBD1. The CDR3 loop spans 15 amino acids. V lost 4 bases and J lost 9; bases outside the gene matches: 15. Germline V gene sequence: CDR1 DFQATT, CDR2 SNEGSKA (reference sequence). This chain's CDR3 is CSANLDRGRFNGQYF. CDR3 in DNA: TGCAGTGCTAACCTTGACAGGGGGCGCTTTAACGGGCAGTACTTC.